This T cell receptor beta chain emerged from a study of identical twins. TCRdb ran MiXCR on the 5' RACE reads and lists one entry per CDR3 protein. The sample has about 520,000 distinct CDR3 sequences, under 25% seen once. Turning to this clonotype: What it binds is not known.

The CDR3 runs to 15 residues. V dropped 5 bases and J dropped 1 base, with 16 bases sitting between them. Germline assignment: CDR1 DFQATT and CDR2 SNEGSKA (reference sequence). Study findings and constraints: Whereas memory repertoires showed no such difference, abundant cord blood beta clonotypes carried fewer insertions. Beta out-of-frame sequences showed weaker excess twin sharing.

These data also featured in a second study, about T cells expressing NK-cell markers. From that study: Five or six donors showed dominant NKG2C+ clonotypes comprising roughly 1.0-7.5% of their CD8+ T cells.

The chain uses TRBV20-1 and TRBJ2-3; D is perhaps TRBD1 (6 bases). Sequenced material: CD4+ T cells sorted from blood. This TCR was recovered from a young woman in good health. CDR3 residues: CSARKLGAGTDTQYF. The DNA for the CDR3 is TGCAGTGCTCGGAAGCTGGGGGCGGGCACAGATACGCAGTATTTT.